A selection of T cell receptor beta chains follows, all from one sample in a study of PD-1 blockade in classical Hodgkin lymphoma. Only in-frame clones appear in the TCRdb table, and some are missing; sequencing was by immunoSEQ multiplex PCR. Here the sample spans roughly 60,000 clones, about 89% being singletons. The sample in question was peripheral blood mononuclear cells (PBMCs), obtained before the fourth cycle of nivolumab. The receptors derive from a human donor with classical Hodgkin lymphoma. Each CDR3 is given with its conserved first and last residue. Fields, in order: clone size, V gene, D gene, J gene, CDR3 protein, CDR3 DNA. The D gene is left open where the match is weak. Expanded clones are given a class, and other clones once, few, many or no size at all.

-,TRBV5-8,-,TRBJ1-1,CASSLYSLNTEAFF,TGTGCCAGCAGCTTATATAGCTTGAACACTGAAGCTTTCTTT
-,TRBV18,TRBD1,TRBJ1-6,CASSPRPQDRDNNSPLHF,TGTGCCAGCTCACCTCGACCCCAGGACAGGGATAATAATTCACCCCTCCACTTT
once,TRBV7-9,TRBD1,TRBJ2-7,CASSSRDSSSYEQYF,TGTGCCAGCAGCTCCCGGGACAGTAGCTCCTACGAGCAGTACTTC
once,TRBV19,-,TRBJ2-3,CASRPTAFPDTQYF,TGTGCCAGTAGGCCGACAGCCTTTCCAGATACGCAGTATTTT
once,TRBV6-5,-,TRBJ1-6,CASGEGRNSPLHF,TGTGCCAGCGGGGAAGGGCGGAATTCACCCCTCCACTTT
-,TRBV5-4,-,TRBJ2-7,CASSLVATGREQYF,TGTGCCAGCAGCTTGGTGGCGACGGGCCGGGAGCAGTACTTC
-,TRBV5-1,-,TRBJ1-2,CASSSVGDFLNYGYTF,TGCGCCAGCAGCTCAGTAGGGGACTTCTTGAACTATGGCTACACCTTC
-,TRBV13,TRBD1,TRBJ1-2,CASSLFSQGGYGYTF,TGTGCCAGCAGCTTATTTTCCCAGGGGGGCTATGGCTACACCTTC
-,TRBV6-5,-,TRBJ2-5,CASRTGARETQYF,TGTGCCAGCAGGACAGGAGCTAGGGAGACCCAGTACTTC
-,TRBV6-5,-,TRBJ2-1,CASNEDSLSDEQFF,TGTGCCAGCAACGAGGACAGTCTGTCTGATGAGCAGTTCTTC
once,TRBV7-9,-,TRBJ2-2,CASSWAGTGELFF,TGTGCCAGCAGCTGGGCGGGCACCGGGGAGCTGTTTTTT
once,TRBV5-5,-,TRBJ1-1,CASSLVTAFSEAFF,TGTGCCAGCAGCTTGGTAACAGCTTTTTCTGAAGCTTTCTTT
once,TRBV5-1,-,TRBJ2-7,CASSLEGYEQYF,TGCGCCAGCAGCTTGGAGGGTTACGAGCAGTACTTC
-,TRBV30,-,TRBJ2-5,CAWSPPSETQYF,TGTGCCTGGAGCCCTCCTTCAGAGACCCAGTACTTC
-,TRBV5-5,TRBD1,TRBJ1-2,CASSLDREDGYTF,TGTGCCAGCAGCTTAGACAGGGAGGACGGCTACACCTTC
-,TRBV5-4,-,TRBJ1-4,CASSPDRPNEKLFF,TGTGCCAGCAGCCCGGACAGACCGAATGAAAAACTGTTTTTT
-,TRBV29-1,TRBD2,TRBJ2-2,CSVVAGATNTGELFF,TGCAGCGTTGTAGCGGGAGCGACGAACACCGGGGAGCTGTTTTTT
-,TRBV7-2,-,TRBJ2-5,CASSLPGGIQETQYF,TGTGCCAGCAGCTTACCAGGTGGGATACAAGAGACCCAGTACTTC
-,TRBV30,-,TRBJ2-3,CAWSGTDTQYF,TGTGCCTGGAGCGGGACAGATACGCAGTATTTT
-,TRBV28,-,TRBJ1-4,CASSLARTSAYF,TGTGCCAGCAGTCTTGCCCGGACGTCAGCTTATTTT
-,TRBV4-1,-,TRBJ1-1,CASSQGFGRNTEAFF,TGCGCCAGCAGCCAAGGTTTTGGGAGGAACACTGAAGCTTTCTTT
once,TRBV4-1,TRBD1,TRBJ2-3,CASSQDRDSYTDTQYF,TGCGCCAGCAGCCAAGATAGGGACAGCTACACAGATACGCAGTATTTT
-,TRBV13,-,TRBJ2-5,CASSSNPWETQYF,TGTGCCAGCAGCTCGAACCCATGGGAGACCCAGTACTTC
-,TRBV7-3,TRBD2,TRBJ2-1,CASSSVAGSSYNEQFF,TGTGCCAGCAGTTCCGTAGCGGGTAGCTCCTACAATGAGCAGTTCTTC
-,TRBV5-5,-,TRBJ2-5,CASSRGGMTAQETQYF,TGTGCCAGCAGCCGAGGGGGGATGACCGCTCAAGAGACCCAGTACTTC
-,TRBV11-3,TRBD1,TRBJ2-7,CASSKAGQGGLEQYF,TGTGCCAGCAGCAAAGCGGGACAGGGAGGGCTCGAGCAGTACTTC
-,TRBV2,-,TRBJ1-5,CASSEGGQPQHF,TGTGCCAGCAGTGAAGGGGGTCAGCCCCAGCATTTT
-,TRBV12-5,TRBD2,TRBJ2-7,CASAIRGLAGVEQYF,TGTGCTAGTGCCATACGGGGACTAGCGGGGGTCGAGCAGTACTTC
-,TRBV18,TRBD1,TRBJ2-1,CASSPDRETYNEQFF,TGTGCCAGCTCCCCTGACAGGGAAACCTACAATGAGCAGTTCTTC
few,TRBV29-1,-,TRBJ1-1,CSVGRVGGEAFF,TGCAGCGTTGGACGGGTGGGGGGTGAAGCTTTCTTT
few,TRBV7-9,-,TRBJ2-6,CASSLGISGANVLTF,TGTGCCAGCAGCTTAGGTATATCTGGGGCCAACGTCCTGACTTTC
-,TRBV7-6,-,TRBJ2-6,CASSPHTGANVLTF,TGTGCCAGCAGCCCACATACTGGGGCCAACGTCCTGACTTTC
-,TRBV2,-,TRBJ2-1,CASSRDSYNEQFF,TGTGCCAGCAGCCGGGACTCGTACAATGAGCAGTTCTTC
-,TRBV6-5,TRBD1,TRBJ1-5,CASSLGQGYQPQHF,TGTGCCAGCAGTTTAGGACAGGGGTATCAGCCCCAGCATTTT
-,TRBV5-8,-,TRBJ1-1,CASSLDSAF,TGTGCCAGCAGCTTAGACAGTGCTTTT
-,TRBV19,-,TRBJ1-1,CASRPILVNTEAFF,TGTGCCAGTAGACCTATTCTGGTGAACACTGAAGCTTTCTTT
-,TRBV30,-,TRBJ1-6,CAWSSDQRTAHNSPLHF,TGTGCCTGGAGTTCCGATCAGAGGACAGCTCATAATTCACCCCTCCACTTT
-,TRBV5-1,-,TRBJ1-1,CASSLGTGLNTEAFF,TGCGCCAGCAGCTTGGGGACGGGACTTAACACTGAAGCTTTCTTT
-,TRBV7-9,-,TRBJ1-4,CASSPGDEKLFF,TGTGCCAGCAGCCCAGGGGATGAAAAACTGTTTTTT
-,TRBV7-7,-,TRBJ2-2,CASSSREEGTGELFF,TGTGCTAGCAGCTCCAGGGAGGAGGGCACCGGGGAGCTGTTTTTT
-,TRBV13,-,TRBJ2-7,CASSLGPEQYF,TGTGCCAGCAGTCTGGGTCCCGAGCAGTACTTC
-,TRBV11-2,-,TRBJ1-1,CASTFGAPEAFF,TGTGCCAGCACCTTTGGAGCCCCTGAAGCTTTCTTT